These 16 T cell receptor beta chains originate from one sample sequenced in a study of identical twins. Each CDR3 protein gets one entry after TCRdb re-called the 5' RACE reads with MiXCR. Of approximately 550,000 distinct CDR3 sequences in the sample, under 25% are singletons; the top ten hold 0.48%. These data were likewise used in another study, on yellow fever vaccine responses in identical twins.

The source material was CD4+ T cells sorted from blood. The receptors stem from a young woman in good health.

There are a few counts of this clonotype. The chain joins TRBV11-2 to TRBJ2-2, with TRBD1 identical over 8 bases. Losses at the gene ends were 1 base for V and 10 bases for J; bases not matched to a gene: 8. The CDR3 consists of 15 residues. Per the germline V gene, CDR1 is SGHAT and CDR2 is FQNNGV. Written as DNA, the CDR3 is TGTGCCAGCAGCTTAGGAGCAGGGGGCCCGGAGGAGCTGTTTTTT. Protein: CASSLGAGGPEELFF.

V is TRBV28 and J is TRBJ1-4; the match to TRBD1 covers 8 bases. Germline assignment: CDR1 MDHEN and CDR2 SYDVKM. With 6 bases clipped from V and 7 bases from J, the junction kept 10 bases outside the gene matches. This CDR3 is 15 amino acids long. In DNA form, the CDR3 reads TGTGCCAGCAGCGTCACCGGGACAGGCGGTGAAAAACTGTTTTTT. It translates to CASSVTGTGGEKLFF.

The sample holds a few counts of this clonotype. The chain joins TRBV4-1 to TRBJ2-7, with 8 bases matching TRBD2. The CDR3 runs to 16 residues. V was clipped by 5 bases and J by 4 bases; unmatched bases: 13. Germline V gives CDR1 MGHRA, CDR2 YSYEKL. The CDR3 DNA reads TGCGCCAGCAGCTTCCACGGGAGCGGGGGAAATTACGAGCAGTACTTC. It translates to CASSFHGSGGNYEQYF.

This clonotype was detected only a few times. The chain uses TRBV10-2 and TRBJ2-3; 9 bases are a match to TRBD1. The CDR3 extends over 16 amino acids. Germline assignment: CDR1 WSHSY and CDR2 SAAADI. V shed 0 bases and J 8 bases; nucleotides not matched to a gene: 9. DNA of the CDR3: TGCGCCAGCAGTGAGTCGAGGGGACAGGGTCTAATTACGCAGTATTTT. It encodes CASSESRGQGLITQYF.

This clonotype was seen repeatedly, ten times or more. This chain uses TRBV12-3 or TRBV12-4 with TRBJ2-2; D is unresolved. The CDR3 is made up of 11 amino acids. V was pared by 6 bases and J by 6 bases, with 5 bases between. CDR3 residues: CASSPPGELFF. Here the CDR3 DNA reads TGTGCCAGCAGCCCACCCGGGGAGCTGTTTTTT.

The chain joins TRBV3-1 to TRBJ2-7; 14 nucleotides match TRBD2. The V gene end was trimmed by 5 bases and the J gene end by 5 bases; junction bases not matched to a gene: 5. There are 15 residues in the CDR3. Germline CDR1 and CDR2: LGHDT and YNNKEL (reference sequence). The DNA of the CDR3 is TGTGCCAGCAGCTACGGACTAGCGGGAGGCGACGAGCAGTACTTC. It translates to CASSYGLAGGDEQYF.

This clonotype was counted a few times. The V call is TRBV15, the J call TRBJ2-3; TRBD2 aligns across 10 bases. Germline V CDR1 and CDR2: LNHNV, YYDKDF (reference sequence). The CDR3 is 17 residues long. Germline trimming cut 1 base from V and 2 bases from J; bases unmatched to any gene: 6. The CDR3 DNA sequence: TGTGCCACCAGCAGAGTAGAGCGGGAGGGCATCACAGATACGCAGTATTTT. Its translation: CATSRVEREGITDTQYF.

A few counts support this clonotype. The chain is built from TRBV18 and TRBJ1-1; perhaps TRBD1 as D (6 bases). Germline CDR1 and CDR2: KGHSH and LQKENI. The V end lost 2 bases, the J end lost 1 base, and 14 bases lay between the germline ends. There are 16 residues in the CDR3. The CDR3 DNA reads TGTGCCAGCTCACCATCCCAAACAGGGCCGAACACTGAAGCTTTCTTT. It encodes CASSPSQTGPNTEAFF.

This clonotype was seen a handful of times. This chain links TRBV18 with TRBJ2-5; D could derive from TRBD1 or TRBD2 (5 bases each). Trimming took off 3 bases at V and 3 bases at J, with 11 bases between the two ends. The CDR3 runs to 14 residues. Germline lookup yields CDR1 KGHSH and CDR2 LQKENI. Written as DNA, the CDR3 is TGTGCCAGCTCACCCGGGACGGTTAAAGAGACCCAGTACTTC. Protein product: CASSPGTVKETQYF. The whole variable domain, filled in from reference TRBV18 and TRBJ2-5, reads NAGVMQNPRHLVRRRGQEARLRCSPMKGHSHVYWYRQLPEEGLKFMVYLQKENIIDESGMPKERFSAEFPKEGPSILRIQQVVRGDSAAYFCASSPGTVKETQYFGPGTRLLVL.

Comments on this clonotype: This could be a read error, since a much larger clone is one nucleotide away. The chain joins TRBV4-1 to TRBJ2-2, with 14 bases matching TRBD2. The CDR3 is 18 residues long. Germline V gene lookup returns CDR1 MGHRA and CDR2 YSYEKL. The CDR3 bases are TGCGCCAGCAGCCAAGCGGGACTAGCGGGGGTGGGCACCGGGGAGCTGTGTTTT. Its protein product is CASSQAGLAGVGTGELCF.

V usage is TRBV12-3 or TRBV12-4 and J usage is TRBJ2-2; 10 bases map to TRBD2. The V and J ends lost 7 bases and 4 bases, in that order; junction bases with no gene match: 6. The CDR3 contains 15 residues. The CDR3 DNA sequence: TGTGCCAGCACACAGCGGGAGGGCCTCACCGGGGAGCTGTTTTTT. Its translation: CASTQREGLTGELFF.

This clonotype was found a few times. V gene TRBV5-1 combines with J gene TRBJ2-7; a weak D match, TRBD1 (6 bases). V was clipped by 0 bases and J by 2 bases, with 12 bases between them. The length of the CDR3 is 15 residues. Per germline, CDR1 SGHRS and CDR2 YFSETQ. CDR3 protein: CASSLDGQGTYEQYF. CDR3 coding DNA: TGCGCCAGCAGCTTGGACGGCCAGGGGACCTACGAGCAGTACTTC.

This clonotype was seen more than once but under ten times. The rearrangement links TRBV20-1 to TRBJ2-7; D is perhaps TRBD1 (6 bases). Germline V gives CDR1 DFQATT, CDR2 SNEGSKA (reference sequence). The V gene lost 6 bases and the J gene lost 3 bases, with 12 bases spanning the gap. The CDR3 loop spans 12 amino acids. CDR3: CSAGDNYYEQYF. Here the CDR3 DNA reads TGCAGTGCGGGGGACAATTACTACGAGCAGTACTTC.

V is TRBV12-5 and J is TRBJ2-1, with 15 nucleotides matching TRBD2. The CDR3 is made up of 16 amino acids. Germline lookup yields CDR1 LGHNT and CDR2 FRNRAP. V was clipped by 1 base and J by 9 bases; unmatched bases: 4. The CDR3 nucleotides are TGTGCTAGTGGTTTGGGGACTAGCGGGAGGGCCACTGAGCAGTTCTTC. Translating gives CASGLGTSGRATEQFF.

This clonotype was observed a handful of times. The chain has TRBV4-2 and TRBJ2-3; perhaps TRBD1 as D (5 bases). Germline CDR1 reads LGHNA; CDR2 reads YNFKEQ. Trimming left V 0 bases short and J 2 bases short, with 18 bases between. CDR3 size: 18 residues. The DNA for the CDR3 is TGTGCCAGCAGCCAAGATTATCTTCGGCAGGGCGCCACAGATACGCAGTATTTT. Translating gives CASSQDYLRQGATDTQYF.

The chain employs TRBV5-5 and TRBJ2-2; D is undetermined. V dropped 0 bases and J dropped 4 bases, with 13 bases sitting between them. This CDR3 contains 16 residues. CDR1 and CDR2 from the germline V gene are SGHKS and YYEKEE (reference sequence). In DNA, the CDR3 is TGTGCCAGCAGCTTGGCCCCGGATTGGAGCACCGGGGAGCTGTTTTTT. This translates into CASSLAPDWSTGELFF.